The next 28 T cell receptor beta chains were all read from a single sample in a study of cytomegalovirus exposure and HLA in healthy donors. The PCR made use of 60 Vbeta and 13 Jbeta primers. Using immunoSEQ multiplex PCR, the repertoire was profiled, and TCRdb retains in-frame clones only, with some absent. The sample shows about 120,000 clones, about 10% of them seen only once. Sequenced sample: PBMCs. All receptors derive from a man aged 25-45 years in good health and CMV-seronegative.

Concerning this clone itself: Other DNA sequences in this specimen translate into the identical CDR3. The chain joins TRBV6-4 to TRBJ2-1, with TRBD2 matching 10 bases. Germline lookup yields CDR1 MRHNA and CDR2 SNTAGT. With V trimmed by 4 bases and J by 4 bases, 4 bases remained unmatched. This CDR3 has 15 amino acids. The CDR3 reads CASSALAGAYNEQFF. The CDR3 nucleotides read TGTGCCAGCAGTGCCCTAGCGGGAGCTTACAATGAGCAGTTCTTC.

The V gene is TRBV30, the J gene TRBJ2-7; weak D call: TRBD2 (7 bases). The germline gives CDR1 GTSNPN, CDR2 SVGIG (reference sequence). Trimming took 0 bases from V and 2 from J, leaving 11 bases between them. The CDR3 contains 14 residues. The DNA for the CDR3 is TGTGCCTGGAGTGTAGGGGGGGCCGCCTACGAGCAGTACTTC. Residues: CAWSVGGAAYEQYF. Combining the CDR3 with reference TRBV30 and TRBJ2-7 gives the whole variable domain SQTIHQWPATLVQPVGSPLSLECTVEGTSNPNLYWYRQAAGRGLQLLFYSVGIGQISSEVPQNLSASRPQDRQFILSSKKLLLSDSGFYLCAWSVGGAAYEQYFGPGTRLTVT.

In its sample, this clone was seen a few times. The CDR3, as DNA: TGTGCCAGCAGTTTAGAGGGGGCAGTGGGGGAGCAGTACTTC. As protein: CASSLEGAVGEQYF. The genes are TRBV28 and TRBJ2-7; 7 bases line up with TRBD1. This CDR3 region has 14 residues. V dropped 2 bases and J dropped 7; count of bases not matched to a gene: 8. Looked up from germline, CDR1 is MDHEN and CDR2 is SYDVKM. The full variable domain, in which reference TRBV28 and TRBJ2-7 provide the parts outside the CDR3, is DVKVTQSSRYLVKRTGEKVFLECVQDMDHENMFWYRQDPGLGLRLIYFSYDVKMKEKGDIPEGYSVSREKKERFSLILESASTNQTSMYLCASSLEGAVGEQYFGPGTRLTVT.

With respect to this clone: No conserved phenylalanine or tryptophan ends this CDR3, so it is likely a read error. The limits of the CDR3 on the DNA are not certain, so only TCRdb's listed CDR3 is given. The V and J genes are TRBV28 and TRBJ1-5; TRBD1 is the table's D call and was not checked against the DNA. CDR1 and CDR2 from the germline V gene are MDHEN and SYDVKM. With termini counted, the CDR3 has 17 amino acids. The CDR3 sequence is CASSYHPPGHFSEPKHL.

The rearrangement links TRBV19 to TRBJ2-5, with D maybe TRBD1 (5 bases). Trimming took off 4 bases at V and 5 bases at J, with 17 bases between the two ends. The CDR3 is 15 amino acids. CDR1 and CDR2 (germline): LNHDA, SQIVND (reference sequence). CDR3 amino acids: CASSKGAALQETQYF. In nucleotides, the CDR3 is TGTGCCAGTAGTAAAGGGGCGGCCTTGCAGGAGACCCAGTACTTC.

J is TRBJ2-7 and V is TRBV2; possibly TRBD1 for D (6 bases). Trimming stripped 6 bases from V and 2 bases from J, with 11 bases between. CDR1 and CDR2 from the germline V gene are SNHLY and FYNNEI. This CDR3 spans 13 amino acids. This CDR3 is CASSKDSTYEQYF. For the CDR3, the DNA is TGTGCCAGCAGCAAGGACAGCACCTACGAGCAGTACTTC.

This clone has just a few counts. In DNA form, the CDR3 reads TGTGCCAGCAGCAAATCGGGCAGGGATGTGGGCGAGCAGTACTTC. It encodes CASSKSGRDVGEQYF. The chain links TRBV21-1 to TRBJ2-7; TRBD1 is the table's D call, not checked against the DNA. TRBV21-1 is an annotated pseudogene. This CDR3 is 15 amino acids long.

This rearrangement joins TRBV5-1 to TRBJ2-6; D not certain. CDR1 is SGHRS, CDR2 YFSETQ, per germline. V lost 1 base to trimming and J lost 0 bases, with 5 bases between them. The CDR3 is 15 amino acids. Here the CDR3 DNA reads TGCGCCAGCAGCTTGACGGGCTCTGGGGCCAACGTCCTGACTTTC. This translates into CASSLTGSGANVLTF.

In this sample, this clone turned up a few times. V usage is TRBV27 and J usage is TRBJ2-7; D perhaps matches TRBD1 (6 bases). This CDR3 has 13 amino acids. Trimming removed 6 bases at V and 1 base at J, with 10 bases between. Germline lookup yields CDR1 MNHEY and CDR2 SMNVEV (reference sequence). This CDR3 reads CASSLGQSYEQYF. CDR3 in DNA: TGTGCCAGCAGCCTCGGACAGTCCTACGAGCAGTACTTC.

V gene TRBV7-2 combines with J gene TRBJ1-4; TRBD1 matches 7 bases. There are 15 residues in the CDR3. V shed 5 bases, J shed 6 bases, and the junction held 9 bases outside the gene matches. Germline-derived CDR1 and CDR2 are SGHTA and FQGNSA. CDR3 coding DNA: TGTGCCAGCAGCCTCTGGACAGGCCGGGATGAAAAACTGTTTTTT. This encodes CASSLWTGRDEKLFF.

The rearrangement uses TRBV6-5 and TRBJ1-1, with a weak D call TRBD1 (6 bases). Trimming took off 2 bases at V and 10 bases at J, with 17 bases between the two ends. There are 14 residues in the CDR3. Germline values: CDR1 MNHEY, CDR2 SVGAGI. The CDR3, as DNA: TGTGCCAGCAGTTACCAACAGGGAGTTCCCGGAGCTTTCTTT. This encodes CASSYQQGVPGAFF.

This clone appeared a few times. The V and J genes are TRBV11-2 and TRBJ1-5, with D maybe TRBD1 (5 bases). The CDR3 loop spans 12 amino acids. Trimming shortened V by 3 bases and J by 7 bases, and 7 bases separated the two germline ends. Germline lookup yields CDR1 SGHAT and CDR2 FQNNGV. The CDR3 here is CASSLGGQPQHF. The CDR3, as DNA: TGTGCCAGCAGCTTGGGGGGGCAGCCCCAGCATTTT.

There are a few counts of this clone. The V gene is TRBV18, the J gene TRBJ2-5; 8 positions match TRBD1. V lost 3 bases to trimming and J lost 4 bases; unmatched junction nucleotides: 7. Germline CDR1 KGHSH, CDR2 LQKENI. The CDR3 consists of 15 residues. The chain's CDR3 is CASSPNDRGGETQYF. The CDR3 nucleotides read TGTGCCAGCTCACCCAACGACAGGGGCGGAGAGACCCAGTACTTC.

The rearrangement links TRBV5-6 to TRBJ2-5, with 10 bases fitting TRBD1. The J call may be wrong; the DNA end is better matched by TRBJ2-7. The CDR3 consists of 14 residues. The germline gives CDR1 SGHDT, CDR2 YYEEEE. The CDR3 nucleotides read TGTGCCAGCAGCCGGGGACAGGGGTCCTACGAGCAGTACTTC. This sequence encodes CASSRGQGSYEQYF.

Only a few counts were recorded for this clone. The chain links TRBV12-5 to TRBJ2-1; no clear D. CDR1 LGHNT and CDR2 FRNRAP come from the germline V gene. V was cut by 5 bases and J by 4 bases, with 3 bases left in between. CDR3 size: 11 residues. As DNA, the CDR3 is TGTGCTAGTGGTCCTTACAATGAGCAGTTCTTC. Protein sequence: CASGPYNEQFF.

The gene calls are TRBV5-1 and TRBJ1-2; a weak D match, TRBD1 (6 bases). This CDR3 is built from 14 residues. V shed 3 bases and J shed 6 bases, with 15 bases lying between them. Germline CDR1 and CDR2: SGHRS and YFSETQ. The CDR3 loop reads CASSSLTGGDGYTF. For the CDR3, the DNA is TGCGCCAGCAGCTCCCTGACAGGCGGAGATGGCTACACCTTC.

The chain carries TRBV10-3 and TRBJ2-7; 8 bases agree with TRBD1. The CDR3 extends over 13 amino acids. Germline V gives CDR1 ENHRY, CDR2 SYGVKD. V shed 7 bases and J 3 bases; nucleotides not matched to a gene: 5. CDR3 in DNA: TGTGCCATCATGGACAGGGATCGCTACGAGCAGTACTTC. Amino acids: CAIMDRDRYEQYF.

Only a few counts were recorded for this clone. The rearrangement links TRBV5-6 to TRBJ1-3, with 10 bases fitting TRBD1. The CDR3 runs to 16 residues. V shed 2 bases, J shed 4 bases, and the junction held 6 bases outside the gene matches. CDR1 and CDR2 (germline): SGHDT, YYEEEE. CDR3 loop: CASSFRQGALGNTIYF. CDR3 in DNA: TGTGCCAGCAGCTTCCGACAGGGGGCCTTGGGAAACACCATATATTTT.

The chain has TRBV19 and TRBJ2-1; TRBD2 might be the D (5 bases). Germline lookup yields CDR1 LNHDA and CDR2 SQIVND (reference sequence). Trimming removed 5 bases from V and 5 bases from J, with 13 bases in between. This CDR3 is built from 14 residues. As DNA, the CDR3 is TGTGCCAGTAGTGTAACGGGAACCCACAATGAGCAGTTCTTC. Translated, it gives CASSVTGTHNEQFF.

This clone has more than one count but fewer than ten. For the CDR3, the DNA is TGTGCCAGCAGTTACCAGATACAGGGGGACGAGCAGTACTTC. As protein: CASSYQIQGDEQYF. The V call is TRBV6-5, the J call TRBJ2-7; 8 bases are shared with TRBD1. The V gene's germline CDR1 is MNHEY and CDR2 SVGAGI. V shed 2 bases and J 5 bases; nucleotides not matched to a gene: 5. The CDR3 length is 14 residues.

This rearrangement joins TRBV5-1 to TRBJ1-6, with 7 positions matching TRBD1. The CDR3 spans 16 residues. The germline gives CDR1 SGHRS, CDR2 YFSETQ. Unmatched junction bases numbered 9, after V lost 1 base and J lost 8 bases. CDR3 in DNA: TGCGCCAGCAGCTTGTCTCCAGGGGGGAGTGATTCACCCCTCCACTTT. Translated, it gives CASSLSPGGSDSPLHF.

The genes are TRBV11-2 and TRBJ1-1, with 7 bases matching TRBD1. The CDR3 extends over 15 amino acids. V was pared by 4 bases and J by 7 bases, with 12 bases of the junction left unmatched. Per the germline V gene, CDR1 is SGHAT and CDR2 is FQNNGV. CDR3: CASSSLYRDSLEAFF. CDR3 in DNA: TGTGCCAGCAGCTCCCTTTATAGGGACAGCCTTGAAGCTTTCTTT.

This chain uses TRBV15 with TRBJ1-1; D call uncertain. The V and J ends lost 1 base and 3 bases respectively, with 3 bases between them. Germline lookup yields CDR1 LNHNV and CDR2 YYDKDF (reference sequence). The CDR3 has 12 amino acids. CDR3 sequence: CATSRGDTEAFF. The CDR3 DNA reads TGTGCCACCAGCAGAGGAGACACTGAAGCTTTCTTT.

This clone occurred a few times. The rearrangement links TRBV2 to TRBJ2-2; 15 nucleotides agree with TRBD2. The V segment lost 6 bases and the J segment 5 bases; nucleotides outside the gene matches: 7. This CDR3 is 17 amino acids long. In germline, CDR1 is SNHLY, CDR2 FYNNEI. The DNA for the CDR3 is TGTGCCAGCAGGGGACTAGCGGGAGGTCCCAGGACCGGGGAGCTGTTTTTT. It is translated as CASRGLAGGPRTGELFF.

This clone has only a few counts. An end of the junction differs from the germline gene, which may be a read error. The chain joins TRBV6-1 to TRBJ1-1; a weak D match, TRBD1 (6 bases). CDR3 length: 14 amino acids. Germline values: CDR1 MNHNS, CDR2 SASEGT. The CDR3 bases are TGTGCCAGCACTGAAGGTACAGGGATTATTCGAGCTTTCTTT. This gives the protein CASTEGTGIIRAFF.

This clone has only a few counts. This sequence joins TRBV7-8 and TRBJ1-2; D perhaps matches TRBD1 (6 bases). The germline V gene has CDR1 SGHVS and CDR2 FQNEAQ. CDR3 length equals 15 residues. V dropped 5 bases and J dropped 2 bases, with 15 bases sitting between them. This CDR3 is CASSPRRTDNYGYTF. CDR3 coding DNA: TGTGCCAGCAGCCCAAGGAGGACAGACAACTATGGCTACACCTTC.

The chain carries TRBV7-2 and TRBJ1-4; 9 positions match TRBD1. The CDR3 sequence is 13 residues long. V lost 5 bases to trimming and J lost 8 bases; unmatched junction nucleotides: 3. Looked up from germline, CDR1 is SGHTA and CDR2 is FQGNSA. CDR3 in DNA: TGTGCCAGCAGCGCCGGACAGGGGGAAAAACTGTTTTTT. Its protein is CASSAGQGEKLFF.

Only a few counts were recorded for this clone. The V and J genes are TRBV7-3 and TRBJ2-5, with TRBD2 matching over 13 bases. Germline V gene lookup returns CDR1 SGHTA and CDR2 FQGTGA. Losses at the gene ends were 5 bases for V and 6 bases for J; bases not matched to a gene: 6. This CDR3 comprises 15 residues. This CDR3 is CASSPGTSGKKTQYF. CDR3 in DNA: TGTGCCAGCAGCCCAGGGACTAGCGGGAAAAAGACCCAGTACTTC.